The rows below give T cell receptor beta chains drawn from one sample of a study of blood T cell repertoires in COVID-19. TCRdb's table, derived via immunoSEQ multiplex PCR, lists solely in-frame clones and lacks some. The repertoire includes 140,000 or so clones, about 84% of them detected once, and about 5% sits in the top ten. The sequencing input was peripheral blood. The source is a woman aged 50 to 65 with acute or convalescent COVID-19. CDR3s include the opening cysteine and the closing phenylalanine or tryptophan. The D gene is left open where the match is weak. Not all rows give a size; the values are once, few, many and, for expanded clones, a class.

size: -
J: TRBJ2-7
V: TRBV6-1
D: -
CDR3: CASSEGDRRYEQYF
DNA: TGTGCCAGCAGTGAAGGTGACAGGCGTTACGAGCAGTACTTC

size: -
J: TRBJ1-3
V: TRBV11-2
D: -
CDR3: CASSLLDSSGGNTIYF
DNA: TGTGCCAGCAGCTTATTGGACTCCTCGGGGGGAAACACCATATATTTT

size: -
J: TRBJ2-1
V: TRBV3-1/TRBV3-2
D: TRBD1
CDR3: CASSQDGGQGWNEQFF
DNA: TGTGCCAGCAGCCAAGATGGCGGACAGGGTTGGAATGAGCAGTTCTTC

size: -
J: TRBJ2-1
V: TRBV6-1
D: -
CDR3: CASSEVVSGDNEQFF
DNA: TGTGCCAGCAGTGAAGTGGTATCAGGGGACAATGAGCAGTTCTTC

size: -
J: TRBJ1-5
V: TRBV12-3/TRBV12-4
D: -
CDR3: CASRGDSNQPQHF
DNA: TGTGCCAGCAGGGGCGATAGCAATCAGCCCCAGCATTTT

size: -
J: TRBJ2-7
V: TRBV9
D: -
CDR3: CASSNQATGNEQYF
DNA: TGTGCCAGCAGCAATCAGGCTACTGGTAACGAGCAGTACTTC

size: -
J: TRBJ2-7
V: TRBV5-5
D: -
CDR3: CASSIGQAGLNEQYF
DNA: TGTGCCAGCAGCATAGGACAGGCGGGGTTGAACGAGCAGTACTTC

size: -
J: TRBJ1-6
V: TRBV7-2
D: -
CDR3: CASSSDSPGYSPLHF
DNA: TGTGCCAGCAGCTCGGACAGTCCGGGCTATTCACCCCTCCACTTT

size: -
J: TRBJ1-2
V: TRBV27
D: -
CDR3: CASSLRGNGYTF
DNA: TGTGCCAGCAGTTTAAGGGGAAATGGCTACACCTTC

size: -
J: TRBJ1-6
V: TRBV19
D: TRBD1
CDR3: CASSTRTGRVDNSPLHF
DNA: TGTGCCAGTAGTACTAGGACAGGGAGAGTGGATAATTCACCCCTCCACTTT

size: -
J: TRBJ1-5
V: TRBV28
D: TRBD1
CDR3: CASTGGAGGSNQPQHF
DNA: TGTGCCAGCACCGGAGGGGCAGGGGGTAGTAATCAGCCCCAGCATTTT

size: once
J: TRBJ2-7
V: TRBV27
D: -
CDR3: CASRPVPMDWAYEQYF
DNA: TGTGCCAGCAGGCCTGTCCCCATGGACTGGGCCTACGAGCAGTACTTC

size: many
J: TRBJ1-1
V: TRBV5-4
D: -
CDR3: CASSLTAGTEAFF
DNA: TGTGCCAGCAGCCTGACAGCCGGCACTGAAGCTTTCTTT

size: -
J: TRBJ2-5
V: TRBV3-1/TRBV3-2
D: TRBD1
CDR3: CASSLTGGEETQYF
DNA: TGTGCCAGCAGCCTAACAGGGGGCGAGGAGACCCAGTACTTC

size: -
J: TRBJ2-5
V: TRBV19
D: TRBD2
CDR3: CASSKAGEETQYF
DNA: TGTGCCAGTAGTAAGGCGGGGGAAGAGACCCAGTACTTC

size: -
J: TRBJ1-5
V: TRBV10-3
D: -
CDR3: CAISEGQRQPQHF
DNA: TGTGCCATCAGTGAAGGACAGCGGCAACCCCAGCATTTT

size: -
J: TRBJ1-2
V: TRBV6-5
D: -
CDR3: CASRSTGIRDGYTF
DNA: TGTGCCAGCAGGTCCACAGGGATCAGAGATGGCTACACCTTC

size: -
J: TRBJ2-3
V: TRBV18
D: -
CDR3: CASSPKTGLYNPTDTQYF
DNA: TGTGCCAGCTCACCCAAAACGGGACTTTATAATCCCACAGATACGCAGTATTTT

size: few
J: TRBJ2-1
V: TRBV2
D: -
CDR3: CASSAGEQFF
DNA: TGTGCCAGCAGTGCCGGTGAGCAGTTCTTC

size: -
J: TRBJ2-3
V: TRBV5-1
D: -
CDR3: CASSLAGVREDTQYF
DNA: TGCGCCAGCAGCTTGGCGGGGGTGCGGGAAGATACGCAGTATTTT

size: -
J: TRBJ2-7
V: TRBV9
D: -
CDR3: CASSGGDSSSYEQYF
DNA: TGTGCCAGCAGCGGCGGGGACAGCAGCTCCTACGAGCAGTACTTC

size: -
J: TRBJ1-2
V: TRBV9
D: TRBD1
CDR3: CASSARQGADGYGYTF
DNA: TGTGCCAGCAGCGCCCGACAGGGGGCGGACGGTTATGGCTACACCTTC

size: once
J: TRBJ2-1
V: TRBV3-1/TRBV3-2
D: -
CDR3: CASSRGSLDNEQFF
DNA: TGTGCCAGCAGCAGGGGGTCTCTGGACAATGAGCAGTTCTTC

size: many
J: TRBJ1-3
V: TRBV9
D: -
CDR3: CASSVAPRSGNTIYF
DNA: TGTGCCAGCAGCGTAGCTCCCCGCTCTGGAAACACCATATATTTT

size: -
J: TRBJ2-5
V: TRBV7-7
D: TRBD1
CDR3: CASSVDRVETQYF
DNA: TGTGCCAGCAGCGTGGACAGGGTGGAGACCCAGTACTTC

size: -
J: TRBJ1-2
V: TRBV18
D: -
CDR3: CASSPAGEAYGYTF
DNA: TGTGCCAGCTCACCAGCGGGTGAGGCCTATGGCTACACCTTC

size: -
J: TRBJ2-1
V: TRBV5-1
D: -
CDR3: CASSFATNNEQFF
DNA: TGCGCCAGCAGCTTTGCGACTAACAATGAGCAGTTCTTC

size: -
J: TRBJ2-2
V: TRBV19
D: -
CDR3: CASSIGAGLSANTGELFF
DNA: TGTGCCAGTAGTATAGGAGCAGGGCTGAGTGCTAACACCGGGGAGCTGTTTTTT

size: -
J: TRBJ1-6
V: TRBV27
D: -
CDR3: CASSESYNSPLHF
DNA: TGTGCCAGCAGTGAGTCCTATAATTCACCCCTCCACTTT

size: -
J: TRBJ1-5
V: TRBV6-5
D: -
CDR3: CASSTQGDQPQHF
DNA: TGTGCCAGCTCGACGCAGGGTGATCAGCCCCAGCATTTT

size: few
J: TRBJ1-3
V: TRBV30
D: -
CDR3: CAWSVTGFANTIYF
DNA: TGTGCCTGGAGTGTCACAGGCTTCGCAAACACCATATATTTT

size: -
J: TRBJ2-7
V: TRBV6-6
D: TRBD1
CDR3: CASGQGAEEQYF
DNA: TGTGCCAGCGGCCAGGGGGCGGAGGAGCAGTACTTC

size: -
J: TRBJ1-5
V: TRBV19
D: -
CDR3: CASSKTGIGSNQPQHF
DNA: TGTGCCAGTAGTAAGACGGGGATCGGGAGCAATCAGCCCCAGCATTTT

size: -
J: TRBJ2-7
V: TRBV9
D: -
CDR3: CASSVDPDFVEQYF
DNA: TGTGCCAGCAGCGTAGACCCAGACTTCGTCGAGCAGTACTTC

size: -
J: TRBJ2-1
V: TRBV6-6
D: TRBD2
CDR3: CASKPGGATYNEQFF
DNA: TGTGCCAGCAAACCCGGGGGGGCCACCTACAATGAGCAGTTCTTC

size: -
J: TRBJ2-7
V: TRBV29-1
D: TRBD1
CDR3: CSVEPTGTGRYEQYF
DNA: TGCAGCGTCGAACCAACCGGGACAGGGCGGTACGAGCAGTACTTC

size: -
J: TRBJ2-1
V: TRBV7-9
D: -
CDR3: CASSHSPGTYNEQFF
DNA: TGTGCCAGCAGCCACTCCCCAGGGACCTACAATGAGCAGTTCTTC

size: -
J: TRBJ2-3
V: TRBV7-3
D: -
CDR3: CASSLSGGNLDTQYF
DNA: TGTGCCAGCAGCTTGTCGGGGGGCAATCTAGATACGCAGTATTTT

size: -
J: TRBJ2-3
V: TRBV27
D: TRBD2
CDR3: CASSTSGLGEYF
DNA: TGTGCCAGCAGCACGTCGGGACTAGGGGAGTATTTT

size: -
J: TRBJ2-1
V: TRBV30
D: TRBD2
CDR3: CAWNASGVPNEQFF
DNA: TGTGCCTGGAATGCTAGCGGGGTTCCCAATGAGCAGTTCTTC

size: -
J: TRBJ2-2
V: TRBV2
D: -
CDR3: CASSERRGGELFF
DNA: TGTGCCAGCAGTGAAAGGCGGGGCGGGGAGCTGTTTTTT

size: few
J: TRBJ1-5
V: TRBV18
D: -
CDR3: CASSAGELDQPQHF
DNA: TGTGCCAGCTCAGCTGGGGAGCTGGATCAGCCCCAGCATTTT

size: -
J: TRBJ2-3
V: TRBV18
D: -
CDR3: CASSPWGEDTQYF
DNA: TGTGCCAGCTCACCTTGGGGGGAAGATACGCAGTATTTT

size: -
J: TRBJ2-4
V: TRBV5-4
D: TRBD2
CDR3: CASSAGTSGGSPRQNIQYF
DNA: TGTGCCAGCAGCGCGGGGACTAGCGGGGGGAGCCCACGGCAAAACATTCAGTACTTC

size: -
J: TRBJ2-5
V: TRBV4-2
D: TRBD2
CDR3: CASSQGTSGGAGETQYF
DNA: TGTGCCAGCAGCCAGGGTACTAGCGGGGGGGCCGGGGAGACCCAGTACTTC

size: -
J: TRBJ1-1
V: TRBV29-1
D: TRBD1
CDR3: CSVEGQLTTEAFF
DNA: TGCAGCGTGGAGGGACAGCTCACCACTGAAGCTTTCTTT

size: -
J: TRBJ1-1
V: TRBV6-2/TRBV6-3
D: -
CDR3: CASSNGWRVAEAFF
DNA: TGTGCCAGCAGCAACGGATGGAGGGTTGCTGAAGCTTTCTTT

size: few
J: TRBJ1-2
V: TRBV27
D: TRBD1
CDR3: CASSATTPGQGGGGYTF
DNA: TGTGCCAGCAGCGCGACGACTCCGGGACAGGGTGGAGGGGGCTACACCTTC

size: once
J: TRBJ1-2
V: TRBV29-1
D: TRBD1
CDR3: CSVGTGMGGYTF
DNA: TGCAGCGTCGGGACAGGGATGGGGGGCTACACCTTC

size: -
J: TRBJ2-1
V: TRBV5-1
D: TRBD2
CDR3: CASSSGGLHEQFF
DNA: TGCGCCAGCAGCTCGGGGGGGCTGCATGAGCAGTTCTTC

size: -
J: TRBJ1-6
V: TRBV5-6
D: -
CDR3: CASSLAAGNSPLHF
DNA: TGTGCCAGCAGCTTGGCCGCGGGAAATTCACCCCTCCACTTT

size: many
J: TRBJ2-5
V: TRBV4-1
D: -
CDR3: CASSQDAGKETQYF
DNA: TGCGCCAGCAGCCAAGATGCAGGAAAAGAGACCCAGTACTTC

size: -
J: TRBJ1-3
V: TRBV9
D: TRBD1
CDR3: CASSGTGVISGNTIYF
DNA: TGTGCCAGCAGCGGCACAGGGGTGATCTCTGGAAACACCATATATTTT

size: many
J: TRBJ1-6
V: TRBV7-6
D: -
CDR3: CASRDSSSYNSPLHF
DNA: TGTGCCAGCAGGGACAGTAGCTCCTATAATTCACCCCTCCACTTT

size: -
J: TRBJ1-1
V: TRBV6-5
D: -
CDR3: CASSLTQGSNTEAFF
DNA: TGTGCCAGCAGTCTGACGCAGGGATCGAACACTGAAGCTTTCTTT

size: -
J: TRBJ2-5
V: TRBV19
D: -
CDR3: CASSFSGLETQYF
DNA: TGTGCCAGTAGTTTTTCAGGGCTGGAGACCCAGTACTTC

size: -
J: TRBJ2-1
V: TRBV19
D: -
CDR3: CASSKQGSSYNEQFF
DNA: TGTGCCAGTAGCAAACAGGGAAGCTCCTACAATGAGCAGTTCTTC